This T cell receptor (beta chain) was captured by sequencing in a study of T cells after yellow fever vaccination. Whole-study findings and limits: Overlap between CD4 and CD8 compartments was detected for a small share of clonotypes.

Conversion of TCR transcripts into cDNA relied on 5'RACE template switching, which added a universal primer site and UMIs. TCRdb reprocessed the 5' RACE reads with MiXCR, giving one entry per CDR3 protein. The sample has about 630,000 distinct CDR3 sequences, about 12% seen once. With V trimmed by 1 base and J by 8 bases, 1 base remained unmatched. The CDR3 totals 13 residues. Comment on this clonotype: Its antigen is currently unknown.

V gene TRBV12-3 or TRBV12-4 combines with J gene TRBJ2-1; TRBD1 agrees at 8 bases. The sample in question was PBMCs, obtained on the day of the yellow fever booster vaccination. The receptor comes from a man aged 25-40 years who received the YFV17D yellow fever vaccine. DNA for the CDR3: TGTGCCAGCAGTTTAGGGACAGGGTATGAGCAGTTCTTC. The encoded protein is CASSLGTGYEQFF.